This TCR beta chain was recovered during a study of CD8 T cells in ankylosing spondylitis. Notes on the study in general: From matched ankylosing spondylitis synovial fluid, disease-linked clones were reportedly recovered at significantly enriched levels.

For TCR beta, libraries came from quantitative 5'-RACE with molecular barcodes. One entry per CDR3 protein results from TCRdb running MiXCR on the 5' RACE reads. The repertoire consists of around 35,000 distinct CDR3 sequences, with roughly 13% occurring once and the leading ten covering roughly 32%. CDR1 is SEHNR, CDR2 FQNEAQ, per germline (reference sequence). V gave up 4 bases and J gave up 1 base, with 10 bases separating them. This CDR3 has 14 residues. To note about this clonotype: What it binds is unknown.

This sequence originates from a male donor with ankylosing spondylitis. Sample: synovial fluid, either unsorted or a sorted T cell fraction (not recorded which). This chain links TRBV7-9 with TRBJ1-1, with D unclear. For the CDR3, the DNA is TGTGCCAGCAGCTCCTTACTTGGGAACACTGAAGCTTTCTTT. This encodes CASSSLLGNTEAFF.